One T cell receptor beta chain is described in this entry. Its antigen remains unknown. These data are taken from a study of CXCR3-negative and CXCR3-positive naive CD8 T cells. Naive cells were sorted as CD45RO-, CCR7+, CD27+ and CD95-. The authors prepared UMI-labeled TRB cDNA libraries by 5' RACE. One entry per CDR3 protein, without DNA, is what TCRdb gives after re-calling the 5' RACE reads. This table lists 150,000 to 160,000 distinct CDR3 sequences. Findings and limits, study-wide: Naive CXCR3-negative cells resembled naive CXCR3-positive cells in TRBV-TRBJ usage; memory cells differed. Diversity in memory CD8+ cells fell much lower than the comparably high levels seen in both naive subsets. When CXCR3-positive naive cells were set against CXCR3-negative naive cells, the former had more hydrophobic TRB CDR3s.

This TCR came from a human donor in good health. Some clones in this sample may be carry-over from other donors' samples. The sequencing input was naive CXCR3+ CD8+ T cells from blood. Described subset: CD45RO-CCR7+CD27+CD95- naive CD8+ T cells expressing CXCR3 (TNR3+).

CDR3 sequence reads: CSVRTGTTYEQYF. The chain has TRBV29-1 and TRBJ2-7; the TCRdb D gene call, TRBD1, has no DNA to confirm it. CDR1 and CDR2 from the germline V gene are SQVTM and ANQGSEA. This CDR3 region has 13 residues.